A selection of T cell receptor beta chains follows, all from one sample in a study of blood T cell repertoires in COVID-19. Some clones are missing from TCRdb's copy, which holds only in-frame ones; the method was immunoSEQ multiplex PCR. The sample carries 6,500 to 9,500 clones, less than 85% recorded once. Sequenced sample: peripheral blood. These receptors originate from a human donor in a cohort sampled during active COVID-19. The CDR3 runs from the conserved cysteine through the conserved F or W. Expanded clones get a size class; other rows say once, few or many, or leave the size out.

abundance | j_gene | v_gene | len | CDR3aa
NA | TRBJ2-1 | TRBV24-1 | 16 | CATSLAGAAGGNEQFF
NA | TRBJ2-1 | TRBV18 | 17 | CASSPSSSGGAYNEQFF
NA | TRBJ1-2 | TRBV29-1 | 11 | CSVVENYGYTF
NA | TRBJ1-2 | TRBV4-1 | 15 | CASSQATTVHYGYTF
NA | TRBJ2-2 | TRBV6-6 | 14 | CASRILRSTGELFF
NA | TRBJ2-2 | TRBV9 | 16 | CASSVEMRLVTGELFF
NA | TRBJ1-1 | TRBV5-1 | 14 | CASQIPGQATEAFF
NA | TRBJ2-3 | TRBV6-2/TRBV6-3 | 14 | CASSYSVPGDTQYF
NA | TRBJ1-2 | TRBV2 | 13 | CAVGQGIIYGYTF
NA | TRBJ2-7 | TRBV7-2 | 14 | CASSASGGAYEQYF
NA | TRBJ1-2 | TRBV21-1 | 16 | CASSKAYRTVFYGYTF
NA | TRBJ1-2 | TRBV6-4 | 15 | CASSDAGTGAEGYTF
NA | TRBJ1-5 | TRBV21-1 | 19 | CASTLRRDRGTYSNQPQHF
NA | TRBJ2-5 | TRBV9 | 14 | CASSSTGGQETQYF
NA | TRBJ2-3 | TRBV5-6 | 17 | CASSPAGTSGRWDTQYF
NA | TRBJ1-2 | TRBV4-2 | 14 | CASSQGTGEYGYTF
once | TRBJ2-1 | TRBV6-7 | 14 | CASSWRSSYNEQFF
NA | TRBJ1-2 | TRBV6-6 | 15 | CASSYPAGDTNGYTF
NA | TRBJ2-5 | TRBV9 | 19 | CASSVAGTSGGADLETQYF
few | TRBJ1-6 | TRBV4-3 | 16 | CASSQRDREGGSPLHF
NA | TRBJ2-2 | TRBV4-3 | 16 | CASSQGTSGSTGELFF
NA | TRBJ1-2 | TRBV24-1 | 14 | CATSDPGRGYGYTF
NA | TRBJ1-4 | TRBV29-1 | 14 | CSALGGAGNEKLFF
NA | TRBJ1-2 | TRBV27 | 11 | CASSPGRGYTF
NA | TRBJ2-1 | TRBV18 | 13 | CASSPPAGNEQFF
once | TRBJ1-1 | TRBV11-1 | 14 | CASSWDTLNTEAFF
NA | TRBJ2-5 | TRBV5-6 | 15 | CASSWGTVLPETQYF
NA | TRBJ2-7 | TRBV7-9 | 14 | CAGGGQGSSYEQYF
NA | TRBJ2-6 | TRBV19 | 14 | CASSMGGGANVLTF
NA | TRBJ1-2 | TRBV6-1 | 11 | CASSEVRGYTF
NA | TRBJ2-3 | TRBV30 | 15 | CAWSAPRGGTDTQYF
few | TRBJ2-1 | TRBV7-9 | 11 | CASSSNNEQFF
few | TRBJ1-6 | TRBV6-2/TRBV6-3 | 15 | CASSYGSGGKSPLHF
NA | TRBJ2-7 | TRBV21-1 | 15 | CASSHRNSRSYEQYF
NA | TRBJ2-1 | TRBV7-8 | 14 | CASSPPQGYNEQFF
NA | TRBJ2-1 | TRBV28 | 15 | CASSPGTGGSNEQFF
NA | TRBJ2-7 | TRBV11-2 | 14 | CASSLDDRGYEQYF
few | TRBJ1-5 | TRBV19 | 14 | CASSGQGAGQPQHF
few | TRBJ1-1 | TRBV4-3 | 14 | CASSLGQGNTEAFF
NA | TRBJ2-1 | TRBV9 | 16 | CASSPWTGEIYNEQFF
NA | TRBJ2-2 | TRBV9 | 17 | CASSGRGQGFVTGELFF
NA | TRBJ2-4 | TRBV19 | 16 | CASSIRDTLAKNIQYF
NA | TRBJ1-1 | TRBV27 | 16 | CASSLSERQGHPEAFF
few | TRBJ1-1 | TRBV19 | 14 | CASSIMRGRTEAFF
NA | TRBJ1-1 | TRBV5-6 | 15 | CASSLMLGGRPGAFF
NA | TRBJ1-5 | TRBV19 | 16 | CASSIGGTGLVQPQHF
NA | TRBJ1-3 | TRBV4-2 | 14 | CASSLRTDGNTIYF
NA | TRBJ2-2 | TRBV6-6 | 14 | CASSQRANTGELFF
NA | TRBJ1-1 | TRBV6-5 | 14 | CASSYSQRYTEAFF
NA | TRBJ1-1 | TRBV15 | 17 | CATSRALLTRGDTEAFF
NA | TRBJ1-5 | TRBV27 | 14 | CASSPGQGGQPQHF
NA | TRBJ2-2 | TRBV5-1 | 16 | CASSTTGAPNTGELFF